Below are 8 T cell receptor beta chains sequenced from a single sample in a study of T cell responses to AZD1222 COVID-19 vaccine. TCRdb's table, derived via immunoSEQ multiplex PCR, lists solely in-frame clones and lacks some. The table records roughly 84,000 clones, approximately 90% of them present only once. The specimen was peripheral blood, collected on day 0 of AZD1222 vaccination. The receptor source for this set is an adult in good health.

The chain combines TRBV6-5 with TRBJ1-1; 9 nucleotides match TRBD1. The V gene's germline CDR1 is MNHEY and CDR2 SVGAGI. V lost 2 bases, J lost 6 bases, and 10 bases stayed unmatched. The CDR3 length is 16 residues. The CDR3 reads CASSYASGTGISEAFF. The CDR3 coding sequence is TGTGCCAGCAGTTACGCATCGGGGACAGGGATCTCTGAAGCTTTCTTT.

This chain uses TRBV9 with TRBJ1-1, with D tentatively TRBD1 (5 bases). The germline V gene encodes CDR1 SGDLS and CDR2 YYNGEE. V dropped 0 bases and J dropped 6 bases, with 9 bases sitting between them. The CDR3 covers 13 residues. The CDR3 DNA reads TGTGCCAGCAGCGTAGGGGGGGTCGCTGAAGCTTTCTTT. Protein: CASSVGGVAEAFF.

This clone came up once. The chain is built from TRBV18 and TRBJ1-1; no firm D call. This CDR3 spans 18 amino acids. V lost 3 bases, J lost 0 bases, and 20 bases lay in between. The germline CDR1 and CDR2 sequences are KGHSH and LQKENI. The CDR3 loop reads CASSPIGAKQKMNTEAFF. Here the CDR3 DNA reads TGTGCCAGCTCACCTATCGGCGCTAAACAGAAAATGAACACTGAAGCTTTCTTT.

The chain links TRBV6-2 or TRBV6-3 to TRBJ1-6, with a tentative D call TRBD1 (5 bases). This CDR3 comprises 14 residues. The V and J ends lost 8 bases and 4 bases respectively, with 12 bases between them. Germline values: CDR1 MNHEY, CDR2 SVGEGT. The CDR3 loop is CASCRQPYNSPLHF. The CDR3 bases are TGTGCCAGCTGCCGACAGCCTTATAATTCACCCCTCCACTTT.

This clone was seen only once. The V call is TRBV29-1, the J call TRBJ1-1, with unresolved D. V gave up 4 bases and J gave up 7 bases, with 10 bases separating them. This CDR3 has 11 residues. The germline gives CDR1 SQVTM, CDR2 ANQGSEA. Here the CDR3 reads CSVVWGNEAFF. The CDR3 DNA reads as TGCAGCGTTGTTTGGGGAAATGAAGCTTTCTTT.

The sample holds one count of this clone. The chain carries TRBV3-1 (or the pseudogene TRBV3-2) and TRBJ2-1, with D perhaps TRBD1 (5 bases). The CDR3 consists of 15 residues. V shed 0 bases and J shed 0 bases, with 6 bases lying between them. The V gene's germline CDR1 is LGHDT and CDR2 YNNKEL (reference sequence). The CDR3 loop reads CASSQDRVSYNEQFF. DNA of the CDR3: TGTGCCAGCAGCCAAGACAGGGTCTCCTACAATGAGCAGTTCTTC.

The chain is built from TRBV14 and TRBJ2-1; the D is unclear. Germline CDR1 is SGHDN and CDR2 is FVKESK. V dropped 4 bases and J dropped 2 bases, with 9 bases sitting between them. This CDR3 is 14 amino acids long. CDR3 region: CASSPIGPYNEQFF. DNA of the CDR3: TGTGCCAGCAGCCCCATTGGTCCCTACAATGAGCAGTTCTTC.

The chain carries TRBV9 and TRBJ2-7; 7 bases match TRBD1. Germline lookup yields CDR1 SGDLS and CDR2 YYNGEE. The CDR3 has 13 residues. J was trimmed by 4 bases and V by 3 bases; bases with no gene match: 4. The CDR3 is CASSGSRGYEQYF. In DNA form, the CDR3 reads TGTGCCAGCAGCGGGAGCAGGGGGTACGAGCAGTACTTC.